The source of this TCR beta chain is a study of shared clonotypes between healthy human individuals. Study-level results: Shared clonotypes: roughly 4.7% naive CD4, about 3.5% naive CD8, roughly 2.4% memory CD4, more than 0.3% memory CD8.

The method was immunoSEQ multiplex PCR; TCRdb's version includes in-frame clones alone and lacks a portion of them. Of some 980,000 clones listed, around 80% are singletons. This clone was observed a handful of times. Its target is unknown. A CD45RA+ naive subset and a CD45RA-negative memory subset were split from CD4+ cells. The CDR3 is 15 residues long. The germline CDR1 and CDR2 sequences are GTSNPN and SVGIG (reference sequence). The trim removed 5 bases at V and 7 bases at J, leaving 12 bases unmatched. The clonotype was recovered from a man between 18 and 35 years old in good health. The chain is built from TRBV30 and TRBJ1-5; 9 bases map to TRBD1. Material: memory CD4+ T cells sorted from blood. This sample's subset: CD45RA-negative fraction. CDR3 region: CAWDRDRASVQPQHF. CDR3 in DNA: TGTGCCTGGGACCGGGACAGGGCAAGTGTGCAGCCCCAGCATTTT.